Below are 7 T cell receptor beta chains sequenced from a single sample in a study of control samples from healthy donors and cancer patients. The method was immunoSEQ multiplex PCR; TCRdb's version includes in-frame clones alone and lacks a portion of them. The top ten clones hold over 4.5% of a sample with some 160,000 clones, about nine tenths of them seen once. Material: blood. These TCRs come from a man aged 30 to 45 in good health.

This chain joins TRBV11-3 and TRBJ2-7; D gene uncertain. The germline V and J ends were trimmed by 4 bases and 3 bases, with 16 bases remaining between them. Germline V gene sequence: CDR1 SGHNT, CDR2 YENEEA. The CDR3 has 15 residues. The CDR3 sequence is CASSSLFGVNYEQYF. The CDR3 bases are TGTGCCAGCAGCTCACTCTTTGGGGTTAACTACGAGCAGTACTTC.

The chain recombines TRBV7-2 with TRBJ1-2; D perhaps matches TRBD1 (5 bases). This CDR3 region has 13 residues. Trimming cost V 10 bases and J 7 bases, with 19 bases left between them. The germline V gene has CDR1 SGHTA and CDR2 FQGNSA. CDR3 bases: TGTGCCACCGGGGCCATTACTGTCGGTGGCTACACCTTC. Protein product: CATGAITVGGYTF.

V and J are TRBV30 and TRBJ1-5; D is possibly TRBD1 (6 bases). CDR3 size: 12 residues. Trimming removed 3 bases at V and 9 bases at J, with 12 bases between. Germline V gives CDR1 GTSNPN, CDR2 SVGIG (reference sequence). The CDR3 sequence: CAWRAGVGPQHF. The DNA of the CDR3 is TGTGCCTGGAGAGCAGGGGTTGGGCCCCAGCATTTT.

V is TRBV30 and J is TRBJ2-7; 9 nucleotides line up with TRBD1. V lost 1 base and J lost 3; bases outside the gene matches: 13. Germline V gives CDR1 GTSNPN, CDR2 SVGIG (reference sequence). The CDR3 has 17 residues. The CDR3 is CAWSAQPGWDRDYEQYF. In nucleotides, the CDR3 is TGTGCCTGGAGTGCTCAACCCGGCTGGGACAGGGACTACGAGCAGTACTTC.

This clone has just one count. The V gene is TRBV21-1, the J gene TRBJ1-5; TRBD1, the table's D call, was not compared with the DNA. TRBV21-1 is designated a pseudogene. The CDR3 spans 14 residues. The CDR3 here is CATPGGYSNQPQHF. The CDR3 nucleotides read TGTGCCACTCCAGGGGGTTATAGCAATCAGCCCCAGCATTTT.

V usage is TRBV7-6 and J usage is TRBJ1-1, with 7 bases aligning to TRBD1. With 5 bases clipped from V and 5 bases from J, the junction kept 8 bases outside the gene matches. The CDR3 consists of 14 residues. Germline assignment: CDR1 SGHVS and CDR2 FNYEAQ. The chain's CDR3 is CASSATGVGTEAFF. Written as DNA, the CDR3 is TGTGCCAGCAGCGCCACAGGGGTAGGTACTGAAGCTTTCTTT.

The chain employs TRBV15 and TRBJ2-5; 7 bases map to TRBD1. CDR3 size: 13 residues. CDR1 is LNHNV, CDR2 YYDKDF, per germline (reference sequence). Germline trimming cut 11 bases from V and 2 bases from J; bases unmatched to any gene: 8. The CDR3 sequence: CASQGQPQETQYF. The CDR3 nucleotides read TGTGCCTCCCAGGGACAGCCACAAGAGACCCAGTACTTC.